Each of the 16 T cell receptor beta chains below was sequenced from the same sample in a study of response to subunit inactivated influenza vaccine. TCRdb re-derived calls from the RT-PCR reads in MiXCR, one entry per CDR3 protein. The sample carries 630,000 or so distinct CDR3 sequences, approximately 15% recorded once. The sequencing used PBMCs from blood, collected 11 to 12 days after vaccination. The source is a man over 45 who received an inactivated influenza vaccine.

This clonotype showed up just a few times. The rearrangement joins TRBV5-1 to TRBJ2-3; either TRBD1 or TRBD2 may supply D (5 bases each). The CDR3 contains 16 residues. CDR1 and CDR2 (germline): SGHRS, YFSETQ. The V end was cut by 3 bases, the J end by 2 bases, with 16 bases between. The CDR3 nucleotides read TGCGCCAGCAGCTCCGCTTGGGGGTCAGACACAGATACGCAGTATTTT. Translated: CASSSAWGSDTDTQYF.

This clonotype turned up a few times. The rearrangement links TRBV9 to TRBJ2-7, with D tentatively TRBD1 (6 bases). Trimming pared 4 bases from V and 2 bases from J, leaving 22 bases between. The CDR3 runs 17 residues. Germline values: CDR1 SGDLS, CDR2 YYNGEE. The CDR3 bases are TGTGCCAGCAGCTCCAACCCCCTGGGGACAAACGCCTACGAGCAGTACTTC. This translates into CASSSNPLGTNAYEQYF.

This clonotype has more than one count but fewer than ten. The V and J genes are TRBV29-1 and TRBJ2-7; D gene ambiguous. The V and J ends lost 4 bases and 7 bases respectively, with 11 bases between them. CDR3 length equals 11 residues. Germline values: CDR1 SQVTM, CDR2 ANQGSEA. The DNA of the CDR3 is TGCAGCGTTGGTGTTTGGGGAGAGCAGTACTTC. It translates to CSVGVWGEQYF.

This clonotype was detected only a few times. The chain employs TRBV2 and TRBJ2-1; D remains ambiguous. CDR1 and CDR2 (germline): SNHLY, FYNNEI. This CDR3 comprises 14 residues. Trimming left V 2 bases short and J 10 bases short, with 15 bases between. The DNA for the CDR3 is TGTGCCAGCAGTGAAAAAATGGTCTCAAAGGAGCAGTTCTTC. It yields the protein CASSEKMVSKEQFF.

This clonotype was observed a handful of times. The CDR3 DNA is TGTGCCAGCAGTCAGAGCGGGGGCCCCAGTAATGAGCAGTTCTTC. It yields the protein CASSQSGGPSNEQFF. The chain joins TRBV6-1 to TRBJ2-1, with 8 bases identical to TRBD2. The CDR3 sequence is 15 residues long. With 5 bases clipped from V and 7 bases from J, the junction kept 10 bases outside the gene matches. CDR1 and CDR2 (germline): MNHNS, SASEGT.

This clonotype was recorded many times. The V gene is TRBV5-1, the J gene TRBJ2-7; D remains unclear. V shed 1 base and J shed 5 bases, with 7 bases lying between them. This CDR3 has 12 amino acids. Germline assignment: CDR1 SGHRS and CDR2 YFSETQ. The CDR3 coding sequence is TGCGCCAGCAGCTTGACCGGGCACGAGCAGTACTTC. Amino acids: CASSLTGHEQYF.

The rearrangement joins TRBV12-3 or TRBV12-4 to TRBJ2-5, with 10 bases matching TRBD2. CDR3 length: 16 residues. With 6 bases clipped from V and 1 base from J, the junction kept 8 bases outside the gene matches. CDR3 nucleotide sequence: TGTGCCAGCAGCCGGATCCGGACTAGCGGCCAAGAGACCCAGTACTTC. It is translated as CASSRIRTSGQETQYF.

This clonotype occurred a few times. The chain links TRBV7-9 to TRBJ1-5, with D possibly being TRBD1 (6 bases). The CDR3 has 15 amino acids. V was shortened by 4 bases and J by 0 bases, with 10 bases between the two germline ends. CDR1 is SEHNR and CDR2 is FQNEAQ in the germline V gene (reference sequence). Here the CDR3 reads CASSSGTLSNQPQHF. The CDR3 DNA is TGTGCCAGCAGCTCCGGGACACTTAGCAATCAGCCCCAGCATTTT.

The genes are TRBV20-1 and TRBJ1-4; D unclear. The V gene's germline CDR1 is DFQATT and CDR2 SNEGSKA (reference sequence). This CDR3 spans 13 amino acids. V was trimmed by 4 bases and J by 2 bases, leaving 8 bases between them. CDR3 in amino acids: CSATYGTNEKLFF. In DNA, the CDR3 is TGCAGTGCTACATATGGGACTAATGAAAAACTGTTTTTT.

The chain recombines TRBV4-3 with TRBJ2-6; D is possibly TRBD2 (6 bases). The germline V gene has CDR1 LGHNA and CDR2 YSLEER. Trimming took off 8 bases at V and 0 bases at J, with 14 bases between the two ends. The CDR3 loop spans 16 amino acids. Here the CDR3 DNA reads TGCGCCAGCGCCCGGGACTCGATCTCTGGGGCCAACGTCCTGACTTTC. Amino acid sequence: CASARDSISGANVLTF.

A few counts support this clonotype. This rearrangement joins TRBV6-4 to TRBJ2-2, with 11 bases identical to TRBD2. CDR1 is MRHNA and CDR2 is SNTAGT in the germline V gene. This CDR3 contains 16 residues. After removal of 6 bases from V and 4 bases from J, the junction contained 7 bases not matched to a gene. CDR3 region: CASSVLAGDITGELFF. The CDR3 coding sequence is TGTGCCAGCAGCGTACTAGCGGGAGATATCACCGGGGAGCTGTTTTTT.

This clonotype has just a few counts. The rearrangement joins TRBV6-1 to TRBJ2-5; possibly TRBD1 or TRBD2 for D (5 bases each). CDR3 length: 14 amino acids. Trimming removed 7 bases from V and 4 bases from J, with 16 bases in between. Looked up from germline, CDR1 is MNHNS and CDR2 is SASEGT. CDR3 residues: CASKSGRVGETQYF. The CDR3 DNA reads as TGTGCCAGCAAAAGCGGCAGGGTCGGAGAGACCCAGTACTTC.

A few counts support this clonotype. V usage is TRBV6-1 and J usage is TRBJ2-2; no clear D. V lost 7 bases and J lost 1, with 13 bases in between. Per germline, CDR1 MNHNS and CDR2 SASEGT. CDR3 length: 15 residues. The CDR3 DNA sequence: TGTGCCAGCAAGAGACGGTGGGAGAACACCGGGGAGCTGTTTTTT. Its protein product is CASKRRWENTGELFF.

The chain recombines TRBV15 with TRBJ2-3; 9 bases are a match to TRBD1. J was trimmed by 3 bases and V by 2 bases; bases with no gene match: 6. The germline CDR1 and CDR2 sequences are LNHNV and YYDKDF (reference sequence). The CDR3 is 16 residues long. The CDR3 reads CATSRKGTGRTDTQYF. The DNA of the CDR3 is TGTGCCACCAGCAGAAAGGGGACAGGGAGAACAGATACGCAGTATTTT.

This chain connects TRBV6-1 to TRBJ1-4; possibly TRBD1 for D (6 bases). The CDR3 is made up of 16 amino acids. Germline V lookup: CDR1 MNHNS, CDR2 SASEGT. V lost 6 bases, J lost 4 bases, and 18 bases lay in between. CDR3 sequence: CASSRLTRGLNEKLFF. The CDR3 bases are TGTGCCAGCAGCCGACTCACCAGGGGTCTTAATGAAAAACTGTTTTTT.

This clonotype came up a few times. This sequence joins TRBV5-6 and TRBJ2-4, with D hard to call. This CDR3 is built from 19 residues. CDR1 is SGHDT and CDR2 is YYEEEE in the germline V gene. Trimming removed 0 bases from V and 0 bases from J, with 19 bases in between. CDR3 DNA: TGTGCCAGCAGCTTGGCCCTTTTGCGGCAGGCGCTAGCCAAAAACATTCAGTACTTC. Translating it yields CASSLALLRQALAKNIQYF.